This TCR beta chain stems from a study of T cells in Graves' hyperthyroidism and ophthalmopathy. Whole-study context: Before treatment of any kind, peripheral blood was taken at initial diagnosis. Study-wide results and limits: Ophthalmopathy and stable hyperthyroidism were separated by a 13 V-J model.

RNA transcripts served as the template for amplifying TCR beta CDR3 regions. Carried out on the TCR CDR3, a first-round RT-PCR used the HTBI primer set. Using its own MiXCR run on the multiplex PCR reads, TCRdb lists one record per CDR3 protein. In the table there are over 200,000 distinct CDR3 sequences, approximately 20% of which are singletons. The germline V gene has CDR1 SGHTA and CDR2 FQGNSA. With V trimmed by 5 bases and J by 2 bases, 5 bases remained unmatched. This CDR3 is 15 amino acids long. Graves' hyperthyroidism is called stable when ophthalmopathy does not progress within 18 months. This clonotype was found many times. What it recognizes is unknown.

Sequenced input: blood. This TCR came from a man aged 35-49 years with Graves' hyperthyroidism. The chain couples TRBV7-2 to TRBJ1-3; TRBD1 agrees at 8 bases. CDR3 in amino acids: CASSVTGGAGNTIYF. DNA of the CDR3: TGTGCCAGCAGCGTCACAGGGGGTGCTGGAAACACCATATATTTT.